One sample yielded the 21 T cell receptor beta chains listed below, sequenced in a study of blood T cell repertoires in COVID-19. Repertoires were generated with immunoSEQ multiplex PCR, while TCRdb's copy carries only in-frame clones and drops some. This sample has about 160,000 clones, with 88% found just once. What was sequenced was PBMCs or T cells enriched from blood (not recorded which). Receptors were obtained from a woman between 45 and 60 years old who had recovered from COVID-19.

V usage is TRBV5-1 and J usage is TRBJ2-3; 7 bases match TRBD1. CDR1 is SGHRS, CDR2 YFSETQ, per germline. The V segment lost 4 bases and the J segment 6 bases; nucleotides outside the gene matches: 5. This CDR3 is built from 13 residues. CDR3 amino acids: CASSGLRGDTQYF. CDR3 nucleotide sequence: TGCGCCAGCAGCGGGCTCAGGGGGGATACGCAGTATTTT.

V usage is TRBV19 and J usage is TRBJ1-5; 7 nucleotides align to TRBD1. Germline assignment: CDR1 LNHDA and CDR2 SQIVND (reference sequence). The CDR3 runs to 17 residues. With 9 bases clipped from V and 4 bases from J, the junction kept 18 bases outside the gene matches. CDR3 region: CASRGGAGGFSNQPQHF. The CDR3 coding sequence is TGTGCCAGCCGCGGCGGGGCAGGGGGTTTCTCGAATCAGCCCCAGCATTTT.

This sequence joins TRBV5-6 and TRBJ1-1; D unclear. Germline assignment: CDR1 SGHDT and CDR2 YYEEEE. The CDR3 runs to 14 residues. Between the trimmed V and J ends, which lost 0 bases and 0 bases, there was a span of 6 bases. CDR3 nucleotide sequence: TGTGCCAGCAGCTTGGGACTAATGAACACTGAAGCTTTCTTT. Protein product: CASSLGLMNTEAFF. Combining the CDR3 with reference TRBV5-6 and TRBJ1-1 gives the whole variable domain DAGVTQSPTHLIKTRGQQVTLRCSPKSGHDTVSWYQQALGQGPQFIFQYYEEEERQRGNFPDRFSGHQFPNYSSELNVNALLLGDSALYLCASSLGLMNTEAFFGQGTRLTVV.

The genes are TRBV6-2 or TRBV6-3 and TRBJ1-2; D is unresolved. Germline lookup yields CDR1 MNHEY and CDR2 SVGEGT. The CDR3 is 15 amino acids. With 0 bases removed from V and 2 bases from J, the gap between germline ends came to 10 bases. The CDR3 loop reads CASSYSGRANYGYTF. Here the CDR3 DNA reads TGTGCCAGCAGTTACTCGGGGAGAGCCAACTATGGCTACACCTTC.

The V gene is TRBV5-1, the J gene TRBJ1-4, with a possible D match to TRBD1 (6 bases). The CDR3 has 16 residues. Germline-derived CDR1 and CDR2 are SGHRS and YFSETQ. V was trimmed by 4 bases and J by 2 bases, leaving 15 bases between them. The CDR3 loop reads CASSPAGGGTNEKLFF. CDR3 DNA: TGCGCCAGCAGCCCCGCGGGGGGGGGCACTAATGAAAAACTGTTTTTT.

This clone was counted between two and nine times. The V and J genes are TRBV9 and TRBJ1-6; D gene ambiguous. The CDR3 is 14 amino acids. V was shortened by 7 bases and J by 7 bases, with 15 bases between the two germline ends. The V gene's germline CDR1 is SGDLS and CDR2 YYNGEE. This CDR3 is CASSLGAENSPLHF. DNA of the CDR3: TGTGCCAGCTCTCTGGGTGCGGAAAATTCACCCCTCCACTTT. Looking up the rest from reference TRBV9 and TRBJ1-6 gives the full variable domain: DSGVTQTPKHLITATGQRVTLRCSPRSGDLSVYWYQQSLDQGLQFLIQYYNGEERAKGNILERFSAQQFPDLHSELNLSSLELGDSALYFCASSLGAENSPLHFGNGTRLTVT.

This clone was seen only once. The chain has TRBV9 and TRBJ2-1, with TRBD2 matching over 9 bases. After removal of 0 bases from V and 7 bases from J, the junction contained 8 bases not matched to a gene. The CDR3 has 16 amino acids. The germline V gene encodes CDR1 SGDLS and CDR2 YYNGEE. The CDR3 spells CASSVAPSGGTNEQFF. In DNA form, the CDR3 reads TGTGCCAGCAGCGTAGCTCCCAGCGGGGGGACGAATGAGCAGTTCTTC.

The V and J genes are TRBV3-1 (or the pseudogene TRBV3-2) and TRBJ2-4; weak D call: TRBD2 (6 bases). Per germline, CDR1 LGHDT and CDR2 YNNKEL (reference sequence). This CDR3 spans 16 amino acids. Trimming left V 3 bases short and J 0 bases short, with 12 bases between. CDR3 protein: CASSHRRALAKNIQYF. CDR3 bases: TGTGCCAGCAGCCACCGGAGGGCATTAGCCAAAAACATTCAGTACTTC.

Only one count was recorded for this clone. The DNA of the CDR3 is TGCAGCGTTGACCGGACCGGGCAGCGGGGCTACACCTTC. Its translation is CSVDRTGQRGYTF. This sequence joins TRBV29-1 and TRBJ1-2; D is ambiguous. The length of the CDR3 is 13 residues. In germline, CDR1 is SQVTM, CDR2 ANQGSEA. Trimming cost V 3 bases and J 8 bases, with 16 bases left between them.

This chain links TRBV7-8 with TRBJ1-2, with D unclear. Germline CDR1 and CDR2: SGHVS and FQNEAQ. The V end was cut by 6 bases, the J end by 1 base, with 18 bases between. The CDR3 covers 16 residues. CDR3 nucleotide sequence: TGTGCCAGCAGGCCCGGGGAGGGAGTGGGTAACTATGGCTACACCTTC. Amino acid sequence: CASRPGEGVGNYGYTF.

V gene TRBV27 combines with J gene TRBJ2-7; TRBD1 agrees at 7 bases. Trimming took 2 bases from V and 5 from J; bases not matched to a gene: 9. Germline V gene sequence: CDR1 MNHEY, CDR2 SMNVEV (reference sequence). The CDR3 has 15 residues. CDR3 nucleotides: TGTGCCAGCAGTTTAGACAGGGCGGTTGCGGACGAGCAGTACTTC. This sequence encodes CASSLDRAVADEQYF.

The V call is TRBV7-8, the J call TRBJ1-1, with TRBD1 matching over 8 bases. After removal of 0 bases from V and 4 bases from J, the junction contained 4 bases not matched to a gene. CDR1 is SGHVS, CDR2 FQNEAQ, per germline. This CDR3 contains 15 residues. The CDR3 DNA sequence: TGTGCCAGCAGCTTAGCCAGGGGGACAGGCACTGAAGCTTTCTTT. Its protein is CASSLARGTGTEAFF. The full variable domain, completed using reference TRBV7-8 and TRBJ1-1, is GAGVSQSPRYKVAKRGQDVALRCDPISGHVSLFWYQQALGQGPEFLTYFQNEAQLDKSGLPSDRFFAERPEGSVSTLKIQRTQQEDSAVYLCASSLARGTGTEAFFGQGTRLTVV.

The rearrangement links TRBV27 to TRBJ2-3, with D possibly being TRBD2 (5 bases). Trimming took 2 bases from V and 2 from J, leaving 11 bases between them. Germline CDR1 MNHEY, CDR2 SMNVEV (reference sequence). CDR3 length equals 15 residues. The CDR3, as DNA: TGTGCCAGCAGTTTAGGGCTAGCTTTCACAGATACGCAGTATTTT. It translates to CASSLGLAFTDTQYF.

The J gene is TRBJ2-3, the V gene TRBV15; 8 nucleotides agree with TRBD2. The junction had 12 bases not matched to a gene; V was cut back by 3 bases and J by 4 bases. CDR3 length: 17 amino acids. CDR1 is LNHNV, CDR2 YYDKDF, per germline (reference sequence). The CDR3 spells CATSRGLAGGPADTQYF. The CDR3, as DNA: TGTGCCACCAGCAGGGGACTGGCGGGGGGACCGGCAGATACGCAGTATTTT.

The V call is TRBV18, the J call TRBJ1-1, with a possible D match to TRBD1 (5 bases). The CDR3 runs to 13 residues. Germline lookup yields CDR1 KGHSH and CDR2 LQKENI. The germline V and J ends were trimmed by 3 bases and 7 bases, with 12 bases remaining between them. CDR3 sequence (DNA): TGTGCCAGCTCACCTCTAGACAGAAATGAAGCTTTCTTT. The encoded protein is CASSPLDRNEAFF.

This clone has a handful of counts. The V gene is TRBV7-2, the J gene TRBJ1-3, with D perhaps matching TRBD1 (5 bases). CDR1 SGHTA and CDR2 FQGNSA come from the germline V gene. The CDR3 covers 14 residues. V lost 2 bases and J 2 bases, leaving 7 bases between the germline ends. For the CDR3, the DNA is TGTGCCAGCAGCTTACAGGGTACTGGAAACACCATATATTTT. Translating it yields CASSLQGTGNTIYF.

The chain uses TRBV9 and TRBJ2-1, with 8 bases matching TRBD1. The germline V gene encodes CDR1 SGDLS and CDR2 YYNGEE. Trimming took 3 bases from V and 0 from J; bases not matched to a gene: 5. The CDR3 extends over 16 amino acids. CDR3 protein: CASSADRGISYNEQFF. DNA for the CDR3: TGTGCCAGCAGCGCCGACAGGGGCATCTCCTACAATGAGCAGTTCTTC.

This sequence joins TRBV7-3 and TRBJ2-5; unclear D gene. This CDR3 contains 13 residues. V dropped 6 bases and J dropped 5 bases, with 13 bases sitting between them. In germline, CDR1 is SGHTA, CDR2 FQGTGA. CDR3 sequence reads: CASRESPAETQYF. The CDR3 nucleotides read TGTGCCAGCAGAGAGTCACCCGCGGAGACCCAGTACTTC. The variable domain in full, with the rest retrieved from reference TRBV7-3 and TRBJ2-5, is GAGVSQTPSNKVTEKGKYVELRCDPISGHTALYWYRQSLGQGPEFLIYFQGTGAADDSGLPNDRFFAVRPEGSVSTLKIQRTERGDSAVYLCASRESPAETQYFGPGTRLLVL.

This clone came up once. The V gene is TRBV27, the J gene TRBJ2-5; 7 bases align to TRBD1. The germline gives CDR1 MNHEY, CDR2 SMNVEV (reference sequence). The CDR3 runs to 15 residues. V lost 5 bases, J lost 7 bases, and 13 bases stayed unmatched. The CDR3 nucleotides are TGTGCCAGCAGTCGACAGGGCGGCCTAACAGGGACCCAGTACTTC. Amino acid sequence: CASSRQGGLTGTQYF.

V gene TRBV29-1 combines with J gene TRBJ2-1; 7 bases match TRBD1. In germline, CDR1 is SQVTM, CDR2 ANQGSEA. The CDR3 is made up of 14 amino acids. V shed 6 bases, J shed 1 base, and the junction held 6 bases outside the gene matches. This chain's CDR3 is CSVLTGNSYNEQFF. The CDR3 DNA reads as TGCAGCGTGCTGACAGGGAATTCCTACAATGAGCAGTTCTTC.

The rearrangement uses TRBV7-2 and TRBJ1-1, with 8 bases lining up with TRBD1. V was clipped by 5 bases and J by 5 bases; unmatched bases: 7. The length of the CDR3 is 14 residues. CDR1 and CDR2 (germline): SGHTA, FQGNSA. CDR3 nucleotide sequence: TGTGCCAGCAGCGCCGGACAGGGAGGTACTGAAGCTTTCTTT. This codes for CASSAGQGGTEAFF.